This entry concerns a single TCR beta chain. The antigen remains undetermined. Per the germline V gene, CDR1 is LGHNA and CDR2 is YNFKEQ. The length of the CDR3 is 12 residues. V lost 0 bases, J lost 4 bases, and 1 base lay in between. This sample is drawn from a study of regulatory dendritic cells for organ transplantation. General study findings and limits: Memory T cells were less diverse than naive, with memory CD8+ most oligoclonal.

TCRdb's table, derived via immunoSEQ multiplex PCR, lists solely in-frame clones and lacks some. The sample holds 12,000 or so clones, roughly 91% seen once. Sorted subsets were CFSE-labeled and cultured four to six days with allogeneic dendritic cells. Memory T cells were CD45RO+, naive were CD45RA+, sorted by FACS. The sequence came from a human donor in good health. The chain combines TRBV4-2 with TRBJ1-5; D not certain. What was sequenced was naive CD8+ T cells from blood cultured with dendritic cells. Subset: CD45RA+ naive T cells. The CDR3: CASSQDNQPQHF. CDR3 bases: TGTGCCAGCAGCCAAGATAATCAGCCCCAGCATTTT.